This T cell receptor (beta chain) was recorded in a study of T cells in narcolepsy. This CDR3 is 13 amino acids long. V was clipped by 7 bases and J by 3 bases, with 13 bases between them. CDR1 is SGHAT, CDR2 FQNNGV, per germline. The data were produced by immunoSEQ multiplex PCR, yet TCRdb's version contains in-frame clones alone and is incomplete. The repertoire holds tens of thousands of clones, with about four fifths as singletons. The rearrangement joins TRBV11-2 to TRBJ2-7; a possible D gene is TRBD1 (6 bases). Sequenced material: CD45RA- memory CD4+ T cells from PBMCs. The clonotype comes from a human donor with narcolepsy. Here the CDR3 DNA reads TGTGCCAGCACCCTCGGGACACACTACGAGCAGTACTTC. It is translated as CASTLGTHYEQYF.